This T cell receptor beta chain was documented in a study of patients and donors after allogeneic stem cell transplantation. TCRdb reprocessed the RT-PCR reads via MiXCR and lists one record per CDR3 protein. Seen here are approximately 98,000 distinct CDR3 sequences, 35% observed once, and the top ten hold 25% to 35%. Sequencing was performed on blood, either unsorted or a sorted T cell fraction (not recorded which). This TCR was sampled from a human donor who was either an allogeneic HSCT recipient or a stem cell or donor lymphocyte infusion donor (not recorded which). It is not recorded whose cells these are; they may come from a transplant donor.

The CDR3 DNA follows: TGTGCCAGCAGTTACTCGAGGGGGGCATACACTGAAGCTTTCTTT. This codes for CASSYSRGAYTEAFF. The chain carries TRBV6-5 and TRBJ1-1; D might be TRBD1 (6 bases). The germline CDR1 and CDR2 sequences are MNHEY and SVGAGI. The CDR3 covers 15 residues. The V end lost 0 bases, the J end lost 3 bases, and 11 bases lay between the germline ends.